The TCR beta chain described here comes from a study of blood T cell repertoires in COVID-19. The assay was immunoSEQ multiplex PCR, and TCRdb's table has in-frame clones only and misses some. The table includes some 400,000 clones, more than 75% detected once. Sequenced input: peripheral blood. The clonotype was recovered from a human donor in a cohort sampled during active COVID-19.

The CDR3 DNA sequence: TGTGCCAGCAGCGTAGCTGGGGGGGTGCAGTTCTTC. Protein product: CASSVAGGVQFF. V is TRBV9 and J is TRBJ2-1, with 7 bases matching TRBD2. CDR1 and CDR2 (germline): SGDLS, YYNGEE. Trimming removed 0 bases from V and 12 bases from J; junction bases left unmatched: 3. The CDR3 is 12 amino acids.